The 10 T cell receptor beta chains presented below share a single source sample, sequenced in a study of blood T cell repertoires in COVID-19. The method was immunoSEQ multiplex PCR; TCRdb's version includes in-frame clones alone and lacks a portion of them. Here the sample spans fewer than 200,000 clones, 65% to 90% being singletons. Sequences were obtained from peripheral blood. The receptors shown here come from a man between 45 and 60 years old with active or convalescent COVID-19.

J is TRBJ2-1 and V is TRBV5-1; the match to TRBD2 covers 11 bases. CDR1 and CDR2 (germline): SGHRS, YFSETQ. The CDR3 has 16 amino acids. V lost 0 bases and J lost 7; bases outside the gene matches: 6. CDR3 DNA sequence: TGCGCCAGCAGCTTGGCACTAGCGGGGGCGAGGAATGAGCAGTTCTTC. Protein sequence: CASSLALAGARNEQFF.

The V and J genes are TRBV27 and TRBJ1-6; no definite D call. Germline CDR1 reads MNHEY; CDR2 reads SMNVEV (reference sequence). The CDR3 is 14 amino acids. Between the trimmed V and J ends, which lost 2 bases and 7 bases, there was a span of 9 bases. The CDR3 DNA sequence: TGTGCCAGCAGTTTAGGAGGGTGGAATTCACCCCTCCACTTT. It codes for CASSLGGWNSPLHF.

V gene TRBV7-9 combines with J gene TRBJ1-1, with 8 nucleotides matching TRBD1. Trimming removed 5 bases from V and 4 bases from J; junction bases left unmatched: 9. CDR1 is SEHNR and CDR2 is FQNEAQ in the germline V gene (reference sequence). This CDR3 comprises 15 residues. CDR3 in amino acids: CASSKDRVEVTEAFF. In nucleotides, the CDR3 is TGTGCCAGCAGCAAGGACAGGGTGGAGGTCACTGAAGCTTTCTTT.

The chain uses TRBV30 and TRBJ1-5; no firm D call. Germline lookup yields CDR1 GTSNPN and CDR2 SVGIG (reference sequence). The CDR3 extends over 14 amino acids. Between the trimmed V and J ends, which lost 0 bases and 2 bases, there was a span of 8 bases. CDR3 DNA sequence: TGTGCCTGGAGTGTACTCCAAGGCAATCAGCCCCAGCATTTT. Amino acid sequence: CAWSVLQGNQPQHF.

The CDR3 coding sequence is TGTGCCAGCAGCCCGACTAGCGGGTCCTCCTACGAGCAGTACTTC. It translates to CASSPTSGSSYEQYF. This chain joins TRBV4-2 and TRBJ2-7; 10 bases agree with TRBD2. This CDR3 has 15 residues. Germline CDR1 LGHNA, CDR2 YNFKEQ. J was trimmed by 0 bases and V by 4 bases; bases with no gene match: 3.

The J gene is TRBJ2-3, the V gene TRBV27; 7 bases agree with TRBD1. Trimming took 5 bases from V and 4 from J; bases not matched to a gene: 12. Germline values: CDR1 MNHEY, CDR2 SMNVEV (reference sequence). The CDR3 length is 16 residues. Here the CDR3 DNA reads TGTGCCAGCAGTACCATCCTGGGGCAGGGGGCAGATACGCAGTATTTT. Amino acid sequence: CASSTILGQGADTQYF.

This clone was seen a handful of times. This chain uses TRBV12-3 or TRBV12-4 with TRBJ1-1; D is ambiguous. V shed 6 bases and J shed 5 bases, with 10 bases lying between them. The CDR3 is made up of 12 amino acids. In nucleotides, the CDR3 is TGTGCCAGCAGCACCCGGGAAACTGAAGCTTTCTTT. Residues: CASSTRETEAFF.

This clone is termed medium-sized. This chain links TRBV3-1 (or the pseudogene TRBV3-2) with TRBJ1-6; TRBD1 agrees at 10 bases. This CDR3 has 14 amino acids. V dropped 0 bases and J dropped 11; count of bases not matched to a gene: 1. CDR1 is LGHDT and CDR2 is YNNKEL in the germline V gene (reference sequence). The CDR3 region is CASSQEGQGTPLHF. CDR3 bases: TGTGCCAGCAGCCAAGAGGGACAGGGGACACCCCTCCACTTT.

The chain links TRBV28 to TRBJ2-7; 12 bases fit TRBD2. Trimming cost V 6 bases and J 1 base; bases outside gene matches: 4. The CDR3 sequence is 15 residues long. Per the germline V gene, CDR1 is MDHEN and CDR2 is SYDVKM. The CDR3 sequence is CASSPTSGGSYEQYF. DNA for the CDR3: TGTGCCAGCAGCCCAACTAGCGGGGGGTCCTACGAGCAGTACTTC.

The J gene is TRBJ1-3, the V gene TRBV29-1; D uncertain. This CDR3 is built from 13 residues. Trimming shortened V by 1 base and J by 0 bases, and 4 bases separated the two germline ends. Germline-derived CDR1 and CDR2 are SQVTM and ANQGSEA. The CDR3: CSVEASSGNTIYF. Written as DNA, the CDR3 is TGCAGCGTTGAAGCTAGCTCTGGAAACACCATATATTTT.